Each of the 2 T cell receptor beta chains below was sequenced from the same sample in a study of shared clonotypes between healthy human individuals (TCRdb year 2020). Library method: the immunoSEQ multiplex PCR assay. The table was pulled from immuneACCESS by TCRdb, which kept in-frame rearrangements only. Such tables lose some clones; where checked, under half of the loss comes from unresolved V genes, and the rest has no known cause. Within this sample are roughly 410,000 clones, with about 96% of them counted one time only. More than 0.3% of the sample is held by the ten biggest clonotypes. What was sequenced was memory CD8+ T cells sorted from blood. This sample's cell subset or site label indicates: CD45RO+ cells pooled with CCR7-negative TemRA cells. The receptors stem from a man in his thirties or forties in good health.

This chain links TRBV28 with TRBJ2-7, with 11 bases fitting TRBD1. The V gene end was trimmed by 7 bases and the J gene end by 3 bases; junction bases not matched to a gene: 5. The CDR3 is made up of 14 amino acids. Germline V gene lookup returns CDR1 MDHEN and CDR2 SYDVKM. The CDR3 loop is CASISGTGGYEQYF. CDR3 bases: TGTGCCAGCATCTCGGGGACAGGGGGCTACGAGCAGTACTTC.

About this clone itself: This CDR3 is also generated by other DNA sequences in the sample. The V call is TRBV20-1, the J call TRBJ1-4; tentative D call: TRBD1 (5 bases). The germline V gene has CDR1 DFQATT and CDR2 SNEGSKA (reference sequence). V was shortened by 6 bases and J by 8 bases, with 7 bases between the two germline ends. The CDR3 runs 10 residues. The CDR3 protein is CSARQEKLFF. CDR3 in DNA: TGCAGTGCGAGACAGGAAAAACTGTTTTTT.